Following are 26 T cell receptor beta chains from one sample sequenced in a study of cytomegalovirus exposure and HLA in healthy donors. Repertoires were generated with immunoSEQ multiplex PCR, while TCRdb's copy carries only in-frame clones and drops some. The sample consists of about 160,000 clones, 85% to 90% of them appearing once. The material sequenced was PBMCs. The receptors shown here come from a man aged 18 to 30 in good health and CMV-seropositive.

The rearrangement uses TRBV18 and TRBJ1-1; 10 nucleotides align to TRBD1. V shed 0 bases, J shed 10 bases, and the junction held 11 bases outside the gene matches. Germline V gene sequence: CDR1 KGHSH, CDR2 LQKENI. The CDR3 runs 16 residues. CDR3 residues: CASSPPGRDRGFGAFF. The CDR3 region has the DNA TGTGCCAGCTCACCACCAGGTCGGGACAGGGGCTTCGGAGCTTTCTTT.

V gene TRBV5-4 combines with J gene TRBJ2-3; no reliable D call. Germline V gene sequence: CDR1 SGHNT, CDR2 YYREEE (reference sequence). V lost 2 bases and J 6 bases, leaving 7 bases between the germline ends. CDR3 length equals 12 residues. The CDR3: CASSFATDTQYF. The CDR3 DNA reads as TGTGCCAGCAGCTTTGCTACGGATACGCAGTATTTT. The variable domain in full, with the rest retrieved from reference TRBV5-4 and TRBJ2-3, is ETGVTQSPTHLIKTRGQQVTLRCSSQSGHNTVSWYQQALGQGPQFIFQYYREEENGRGNFPPRFSGLQFPNYSSELNVNALELDDSALYLCASSFATDTQYFGPGTRLTVL.

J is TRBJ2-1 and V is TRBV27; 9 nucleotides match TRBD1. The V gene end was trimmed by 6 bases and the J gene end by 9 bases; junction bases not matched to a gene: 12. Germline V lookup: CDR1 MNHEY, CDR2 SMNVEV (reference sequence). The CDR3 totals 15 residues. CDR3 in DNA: TGTGCCAGCAGATCGGGACAGGGCTCTTTTGGTGAGCAGTTCTTC. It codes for CASRSGQGSFGEQFF.

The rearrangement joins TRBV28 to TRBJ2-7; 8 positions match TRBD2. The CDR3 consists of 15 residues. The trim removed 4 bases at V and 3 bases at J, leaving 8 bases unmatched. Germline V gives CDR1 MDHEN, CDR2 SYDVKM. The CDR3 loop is CASSSSGTRGYEQYF. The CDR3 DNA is TGTGCCAGCAGTTCATCCGGGACTAGAGGCTACGAGCAGTACTTC.

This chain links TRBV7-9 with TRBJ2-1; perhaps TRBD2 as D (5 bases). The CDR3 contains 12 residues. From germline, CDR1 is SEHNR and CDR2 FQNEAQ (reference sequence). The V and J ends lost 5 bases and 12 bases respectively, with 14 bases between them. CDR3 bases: TGTGCCAGCAGCCATGGCGGAGAGGGGCAGTTCTTC. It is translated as CASSHGGEGQFF.

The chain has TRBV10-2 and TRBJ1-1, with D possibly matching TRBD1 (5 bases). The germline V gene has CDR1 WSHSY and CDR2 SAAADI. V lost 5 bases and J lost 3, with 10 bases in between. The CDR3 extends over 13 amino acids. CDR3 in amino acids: CASSSLTDTEAFF. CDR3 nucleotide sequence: TGCGCCAGCAGTAGTTTGACAGACACTGAAGCTTTCTTT.

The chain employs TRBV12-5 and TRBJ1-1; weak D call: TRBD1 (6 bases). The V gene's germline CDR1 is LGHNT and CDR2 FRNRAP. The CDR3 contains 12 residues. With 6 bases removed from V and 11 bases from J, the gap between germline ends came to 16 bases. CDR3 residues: CASGQSGGRAFF. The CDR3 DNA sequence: TGTGCTAGTGGCCAATCGGGGGGCAGGGCTTTCTTT.

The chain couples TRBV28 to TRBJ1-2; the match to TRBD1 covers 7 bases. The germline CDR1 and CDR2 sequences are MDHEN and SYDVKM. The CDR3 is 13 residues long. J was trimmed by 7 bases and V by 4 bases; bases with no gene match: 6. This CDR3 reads CASSSRDSGGYTF. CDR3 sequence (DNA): TGTGCCAGCAGTTCCCGGGACAGTGGTGGCTACACCTTC.

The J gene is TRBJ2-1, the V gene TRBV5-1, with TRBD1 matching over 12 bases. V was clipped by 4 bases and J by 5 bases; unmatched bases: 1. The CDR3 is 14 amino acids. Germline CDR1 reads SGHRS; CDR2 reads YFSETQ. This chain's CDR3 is CASSGDRGHNEQFF. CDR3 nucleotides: TGCGCCAGCAGCGGGGACAGGGGGCACAATGAGCAGTTCTTC.

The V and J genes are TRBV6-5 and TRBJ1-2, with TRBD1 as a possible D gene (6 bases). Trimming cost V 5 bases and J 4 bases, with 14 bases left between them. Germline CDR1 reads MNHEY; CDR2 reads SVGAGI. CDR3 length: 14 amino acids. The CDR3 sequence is CASSQHRQAYGYTF. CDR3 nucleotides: TGTGCCAGCAGTCAACATAGACAGGCCTATGGCTACACCTTC.

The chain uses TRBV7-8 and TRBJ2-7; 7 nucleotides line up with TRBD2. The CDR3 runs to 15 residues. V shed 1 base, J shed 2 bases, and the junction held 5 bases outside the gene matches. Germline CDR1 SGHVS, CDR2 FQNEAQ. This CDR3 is CASSLERLAAYEQYF. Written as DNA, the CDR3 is TGTGCCAGCAGCTTAGAAAGGCTAGCGGCCTACGAGCAGTACTTC.

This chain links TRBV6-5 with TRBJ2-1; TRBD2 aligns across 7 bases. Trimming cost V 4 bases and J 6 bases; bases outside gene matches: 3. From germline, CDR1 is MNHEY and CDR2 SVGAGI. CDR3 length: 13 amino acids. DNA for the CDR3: TGTGCCAGCAGTTCGTCTAGCGGCAATGAGCAGTTCTTC. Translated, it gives CASSSSSGNEQFF.

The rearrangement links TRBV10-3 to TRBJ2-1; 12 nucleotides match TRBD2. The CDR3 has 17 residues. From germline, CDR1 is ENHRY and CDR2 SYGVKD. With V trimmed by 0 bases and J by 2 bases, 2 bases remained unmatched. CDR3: CAISESRTSGTYNEQFF. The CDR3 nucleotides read TGTGCCATCAGTGAGTCGAGGACTAGCGGGACCTACAATGAGCAGTTCTTC.

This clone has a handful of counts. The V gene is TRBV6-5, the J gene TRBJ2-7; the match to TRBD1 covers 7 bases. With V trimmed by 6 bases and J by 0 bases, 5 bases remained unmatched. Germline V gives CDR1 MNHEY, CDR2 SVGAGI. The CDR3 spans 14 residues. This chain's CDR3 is CASRGQTGSYEQYF. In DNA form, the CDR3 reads TGTGCCAGCAGGGGACAGACGGGCTCCTACGAGCAGTACTTC.

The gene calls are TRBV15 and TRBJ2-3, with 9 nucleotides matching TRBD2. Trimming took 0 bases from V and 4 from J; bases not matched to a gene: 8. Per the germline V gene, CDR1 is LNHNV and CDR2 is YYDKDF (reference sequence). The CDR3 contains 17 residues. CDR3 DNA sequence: TGTGCCACCAGCAGAGATCGCGCGGGAGGGTGGGCAGATACGCAGTATTTT. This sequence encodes CATSRDRAGGWADTQYF. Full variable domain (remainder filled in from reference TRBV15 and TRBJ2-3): DAMVIQNPRYQVTQFGKPVTLSCSQTLNHNVMYWYQQKSSQAPKLLFHYYDKDFNNEADTPDNFQSRRPNTSFCFLDIRSPGLGDTAMYLCATSRDRAGGWADTQYFGPGTRLTVL.

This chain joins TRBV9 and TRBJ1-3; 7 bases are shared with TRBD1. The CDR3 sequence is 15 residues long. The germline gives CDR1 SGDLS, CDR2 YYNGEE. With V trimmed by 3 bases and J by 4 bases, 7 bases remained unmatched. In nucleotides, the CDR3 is TGTGCCAGCAGCGAGCGACAGGGACGCGGAAACACCATATATTTT. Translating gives CASSERQGRGNTIYF.

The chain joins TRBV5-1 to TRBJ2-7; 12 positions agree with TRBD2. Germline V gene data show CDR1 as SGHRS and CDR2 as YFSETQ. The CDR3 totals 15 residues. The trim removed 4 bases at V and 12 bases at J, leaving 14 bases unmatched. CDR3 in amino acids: CASSPSGLAGYPWYF. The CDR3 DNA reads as TGCGCCAGCAGCCCGTCCGGACTAGCGGGATACCCTTGGTACTTC. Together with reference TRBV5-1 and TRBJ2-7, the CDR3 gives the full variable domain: KAGVTQTPRYLIKTRGQQVTLSCSPISGHRSVSWYQQTPGQGLQFLFEYFSETQRNKGNFPGRFSGRQFSNSRSEMNVSTLELGDSALYLCASSPSGLAGYPWYFGPGTRLTVT.

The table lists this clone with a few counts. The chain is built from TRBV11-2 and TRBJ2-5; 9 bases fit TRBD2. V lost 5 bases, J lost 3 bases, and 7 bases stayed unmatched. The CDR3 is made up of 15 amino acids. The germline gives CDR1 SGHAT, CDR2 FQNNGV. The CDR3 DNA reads TGTGCCAGCAGCGACGGGACTAGCCGGAAAGAGACCCAGTACTTC. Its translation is CASSDGTSRKETQYF.

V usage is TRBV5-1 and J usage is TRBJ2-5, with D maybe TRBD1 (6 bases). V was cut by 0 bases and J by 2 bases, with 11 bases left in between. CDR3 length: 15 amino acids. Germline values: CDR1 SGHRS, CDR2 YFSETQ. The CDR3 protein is CASSLGGQVQETQYF. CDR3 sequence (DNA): TGCGCCAGCAGCTTGGGGGGACAAGTACAAGAGACCCAGTACTTC.

The CDR3 loop is CASSVIQGGSYEQYF. Written as DNA, the CDR3 is TGTGCCAGCAGTGTGATACAGGGGGGATCCTACGAGCAGTACTTC. The V call is TRBV27, the J call TRBJ2-7, with 8 bases identical to TRBD1. CDR3 size: 15 residues. Germline-derived CDR1 and CDR2 are MNHEY and SMNVEV (reference sequence). The V segment lost 5 bases and the J segment 1 base; nucleotides outside the gene matches: 7.

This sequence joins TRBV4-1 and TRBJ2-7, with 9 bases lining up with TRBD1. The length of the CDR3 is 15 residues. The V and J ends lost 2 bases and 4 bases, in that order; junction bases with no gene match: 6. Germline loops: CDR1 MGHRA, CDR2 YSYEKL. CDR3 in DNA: TGCGCCAGCAGCCAATACGGGACAGGGAAGTACGAGCAGTACTTC. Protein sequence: CASSQYGTGKYEQYF.

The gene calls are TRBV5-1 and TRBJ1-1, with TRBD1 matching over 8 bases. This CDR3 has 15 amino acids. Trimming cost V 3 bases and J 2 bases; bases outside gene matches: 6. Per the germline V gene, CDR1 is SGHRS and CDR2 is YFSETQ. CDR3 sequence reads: CASSSGTGHNTEAFF. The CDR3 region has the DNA TGCGCCAGCAGCTCCGGGACAGGACACAACACTGAAGCTTTCTTT.

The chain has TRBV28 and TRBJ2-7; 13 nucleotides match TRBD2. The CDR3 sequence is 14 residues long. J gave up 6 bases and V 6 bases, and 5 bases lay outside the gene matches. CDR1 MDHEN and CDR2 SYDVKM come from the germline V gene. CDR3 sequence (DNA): TGTGCCAGCAGGTATAGACTAGCGGGAGGCGAGCAGTACTTC. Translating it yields CASRYRLAGGEQYF.

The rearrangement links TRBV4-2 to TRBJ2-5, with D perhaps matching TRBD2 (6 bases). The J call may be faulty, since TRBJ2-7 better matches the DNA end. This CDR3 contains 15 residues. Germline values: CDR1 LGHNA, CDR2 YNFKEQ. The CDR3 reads CASSQDTGAPYEQYF. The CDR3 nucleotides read TGTGCCAGCAGCCAAGATACGGGAGCCCCCTACGAGCAGTACTTC.

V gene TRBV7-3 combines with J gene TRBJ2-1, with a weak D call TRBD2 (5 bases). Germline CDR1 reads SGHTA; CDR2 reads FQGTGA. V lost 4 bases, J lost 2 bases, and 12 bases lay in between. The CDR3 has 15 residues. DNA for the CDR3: TGTGCCAGCAGCTCTGAGGGTGGGGCCTACAATGAGCAGTTCTTC. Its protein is CASSSEGGAYNEQFF.

The CDR3: CSVAGLAGVTEQFF. In DNA, the CDR3 is TGCAGCGTCGCCGGACTAGCGGGAGTTACTGAGCAGTTCTTC. The rearrangement links TRBV29-1 to TRBJ2-1, with 13 bases that match TRBD2. The CDR3 covers 14 residues. V gave up 6 bases and J gave up 9 bases; unmatched junction bases: 8. Looked up from germline, CDR1 is SQVTM and CDR2 is ANQGSEA.